What follows are 8 T cell receptor beta chains derived from one specimen sequenced in a study of T cells expressing NK-cell markers. After re-calling the 5' RACE reads, TCRdb lists one entry per CDR3 protein, DNA absent. The repertoire table contains a few hundred thousand distinct CDR3 sequences. Sequencing was performed on blood T cells: a sorted CD56 or NKG2C T cell subset, CD4+ or CD8+ T cells, or bulk PBMC T cells (not recorded which). The receptors stem from a woman in her forties or fifties in good health.

The chain recombines TRBV29-1 with TRBJ1-1. CDR3 length equals 14 residues. Germline-derived CDR1 and CDR2 are SQVTM and ANQGSEA. CDR3 in amino acids: CSAFGRTVIPEAFF.

The CDR3 loop is CATSDPSGLVGAGTDTQYF. The gene calls are TRBV24-1 and TRBJ2-3; the TCRdb call, TRBD2, lacks DNA for checking. This CDR3 spans 19 amino acids. CDR1 KGHDR and CDR2 SFDVKD come from the germline V gene.

The gene calls are TRBV5-1 and TRBJ2-5; the D call of TRBD2 rests on TCRdb alone, since no DNA is present to check it. CDR3 length: 16 amino acids. Germline CDR1 SGHRS, CDR2 YFSETQ. The CDR3 here is CASSLETSGRGETQYF.

This chain joins TRBV6-2 or TRBV6-3 and TRBJ1-2. The V gene's germline CDR1 is MNHEY and CDR2 SVGEGT. The CDR3 totals 13 residues. This chain's CDR3 is CASSQTEYYGYTF.

The J gene is TRBJ2-3, the V gene TRBV7-9; TCRdb lists TRBD1, though no DNA is available to test this call. The germline CDR1 and CDR2 sequences are SEHNR and FQNEAQ (reference sequence). This CDR3 region has 15 residues. The CDR3 region is CASNRGAAEGAGQYF.

The chain is built from TRBV5-1 and TRBJ1-4. The CDR3 totals 15 residues. From germline, CDR1 is SGHRS and CDR2 YFSETQ. CDR3 in amino acids: CASSFVSGRGEKLFF.

V is TRBV24-1 and J is TRBJ2-2; the D call of TRBD2 rests on TCRdb alone, since no DNA is present to check it. This CDR3 is 16 amino acids long. Germline-derived CDR1 and CDR2 are KGHDR and SFDVKD. The CDR3 sequence: CATSGARDYHTGELFF.

The chain joins TRBV4-2 to TRBJ2-3; TCRdb's D call, TRBD2, is unchecked because there is no DNA. This CDR3 region has 16 residues. CDR1 and CDR2 (germline): LGHNA, YNFKEQ. Here the CDR3 reads CASSQEVAGGADTQYF.